This entry is about one T cell receptor (beta chain). What it binds is not known. The data stem from a study of shared clonotypes between healthy human individuals. Overall study context: Donor composition was two women and a few men, aged 18 to 49. Study-wide findings and caveats: Only blood samples were collected, and tissue repertoires likely differ. Naive CD4 clonotypes were shared across a handful of donors at 5% to 6%.

Using immunoSEQ multiplex PCR, the repertoire was profiled, and TCRdb retains in-frame clones only, with some absent. Counted here are approximately 1.5 million clones, about 98% occurring once; the ten biggest clones make up about 0.45%. CDR3 length: 14 amino acids. V lost 6 bases and J lost 1; bases outside the gene matches: 4. Germline CDR1 and CDR2: MRHNA and SNTAGT. Caucasian adults living in Nashville, Tennessee, provided all samples. The chain has TRBV6-4 and TRBJ2-3; 7 bases are a match to TRBD2. This TCR came from a man aged 30 to 39 in good health. The sequenced sample consisted of naive CD4+ T cells sorted from blood. As to subset: CD45RA+ positively selected. The chain's CDR3 is CASSPSGGTDTQYF. CDR3 DNA sequence: TGTGCCAGCAGCCCTAGCGGAGGCACAGATACGCAGTATTTT.